This T cell receptor (beta chain) was documented in a study of human T cells and chemical hapten exposure. TCRdb re-derived calls from the RACE reads in MiXCR, one entry per CDR3 protein. The repertoire has over 85,000 distinct CDR3 sequences, about an eighth of them found once; the top ten carry less than 2.5%. This clonotype came up many times. Time point defined: patch test 1, 2 weeks after DPC sensitization. Regarding treatment: therapeutic diphenylcyclopropenone sensitization with weekly scalp DPC. The CDR3 is 13 residues long. Germline-derived CDR1 and CDR2 are ENHRY and SYGVKD. The source material was whole blood, sampled in connection with sensitization to the hapten diphenylcyclopropenone (DPC). The chain couples TRBV10-3 to TRBJ2-1; a weak D match, TRBD1 (5 bases). This receptor was taken from a woman aged 40 to 50 with alopecia areata. Some clones in this sample may be carry-over from other donors' samples. CDR3 in amino acids: CGIQDGVTNEQFF. The CDR3 bases are TGTGGCATACAGGATGGAGTTACCAATGAGCAGTTCTTC.